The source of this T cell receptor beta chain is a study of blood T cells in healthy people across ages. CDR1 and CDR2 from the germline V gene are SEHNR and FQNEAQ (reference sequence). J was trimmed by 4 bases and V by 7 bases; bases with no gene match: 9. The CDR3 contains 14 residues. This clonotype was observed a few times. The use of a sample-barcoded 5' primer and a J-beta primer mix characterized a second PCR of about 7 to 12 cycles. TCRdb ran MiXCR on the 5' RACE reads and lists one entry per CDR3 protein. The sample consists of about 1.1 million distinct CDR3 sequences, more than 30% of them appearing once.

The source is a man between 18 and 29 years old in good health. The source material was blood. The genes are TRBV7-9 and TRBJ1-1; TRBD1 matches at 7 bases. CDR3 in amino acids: CASKRGQGGTEAFF. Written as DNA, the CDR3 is TGTGCCAGCAAGAGGGGTCAGGGGGGCACTGAAGCTTTCTTT.